These 9 T cell receptor beta chains share one sample of origin, sequenced in a study of CDR3 diversity in severe acne. In TCRdb, the PCR reads were re-called with MiXCR into one record per CDR3 protein. The profile shows approximately 84,000 distinct CDR3 sequences, around 50% of them singletons. Material: blood. The receptors were gathered from a male donor in good health, without acne.

This clonotype was detected many times. The V call is TRBV6-5, the J call TRBJ1-2, with a possible D match to TRBD1 (5 bases). The germline V and J ends were trimmed by 0 bases and 8 bases, with 16 bases remaining between them. CDR1 is MNHEY and CDR2 is SVGAGI in the germline V gene. This CDR3 region has 15 residues. CDR3: CASSYSFWQGGGYTF. CDR3 nucleotides: TGTGCCAGCAGTTACTCGTTTTGGCAGGGTGGCGGCTACACCTTC.

V gene TRBV11-3 combines with J gene TRBJ1-5; D uncertain. CDR1 SGHNT and CDR2 YENEEA come from the germline V gene. CDR3 length: 15 residues. With 4 bases removed from V and 9 bases from J, the gap between germline ends came to 19 bases. The CDR3 here is CASSSRTLAGLPQHF. In DNA, the CDR3 is TGTGCCAGCAGCTCCCGGACCTTAGCGGGGTTGCCCCAGCATTTT.

This clonotype was counted once. One end of the junction is discordant with germline, which a read error may explain. The gene calls are TRBV5-6 and TRBJ1-5; no reliable D call. This CDR3 region has 11 residues. Per the germline V gene, CDR1 is SGHDT and CDR2 is YYEEEE. The CDR3 nucleotides read TGTGCCAGCAGCTTGGATCAGCGCCAGCATTTT. It specifies CASSLDQRQHF.

Comments on this clonotype: Germline is not matched at one junction end, which may reflect a read error. The genes are TRBV5-1 and TRBJ1-2, with a tentative D call TRBD1 (6 bases). The CDR3 is made up of 13 amino acids. Germline values: CDR1 SGHRS, CDR2 YFSETQ. CDR3 sequence: CASSRQDNHGYTF. The DNA of the CDR3 is TGCGCCAGCAGCCGACAGGATAACCATGGCTACACCTTC. The full variable domain, its missing parts supplied by reference TRBV5-1 and TRBJ1-2, is KAGVTQTPRYLIKTRGQQVTLSCSPISGHRSVSWYQQTPGQGLQFLFEYFSETQRNKGNFPGRFSGRQFSNSRSEMNVSTLELGDSALYLCASSRQDNHGYTFGSGTRLTVV.

This chain connects TRBV18 to TRBJ2-3; no firm D call. V was clipped by 0 bases and J by 2 bases, with 12 bases between them. Germline-derived CDR1 and CDR2 are KGHSH and LQKENI. CDR3 length: 16 residues. The CDR3, as DNA: TGTGCCAGCTCACCACCGGTCGGGCTTATCACAGATACGCAGTATTTT. Residues: CASSPPVGLITDTQYF.

This clonotype appeared many times. V and J are TRBV27 and TRBJ2-7; TRBD1 aligns across 9 bases. Looked up from germline, CDR1 is MNHEY and CDR2 is SMNVEV (reference sequence). The CDR3 extends over 13 amino acids. With V trimmed by 4 bases and J by 3 bases, 1 base remained unmatched. The CDR3 DNA reads as TGTGCCAGCAGTTGGGGACAGGGCTACGAGCAGTACTTC. Translated: CASSWGQGYEQYF.

This clonotype was seen a handful of times. This sequence joins TRBV6-1 and TRBJ2-7; D possibly corresponds to TRBD1 (5 bases). Between the trimmed V and J ends, which lost 7 bases and 0 bases, there was a span of 13 bases. The CDR3 has 14 amino acids. Germline values: CDR1 MNHNS, CDR2 SASEGT. CDR3 residues: CASIYPGNSYEQYF. CDR3 DNA sequence: TGTGCCAGCATTTACCCAGGGAACTCCTACGAGCAGTACTTC.

The rearrangement links TRBV3-1 to TRBJ2-7; tentative D call: TRBD2 (5 bases). CDR3 length: 15 residues. CDR1 and CDR2 (germline): LGHDT, YNNKEL (reference sequence). V gave up 1 base and J gave up 3 bases, with 13 bases separating them. The CDR3 DNA reads TGTGCCAGCAGCCAAGGTAACGGAGGAGGCTACGAGCAGTACTTC. Its translation is CASSQGNGGGYEQYF.

This clonotype has just one count. The chain is built from TRBV2 and TRBJ2-2; D is unclear. CDR3 length: 14 residues. Germline V gene sequence: CDR1 SNHLY, CDR2 FYNNEI. Trimming cost V 6 bases and J 7 bases, with 15 bases left between them. The CDR3 loop reads CASSTTDEHGELFF. The CDR3 nucleotides read TGTGCCAGCAGCACCACGGACGAGCACGGGGAGCTGTTTTTT.